These T cell receptor beta chains were read from a single sample in a study of PD-1 blockade in classical Hodgkin lymphoma. The table came from immunoSEQ multiplex PCR; TCRdb's copy has only in-frame clones and leaves some out. The table has roughly 20,000 clones, 84% seen once; the top ten hold more than 5.5%. The sample consisted of CD8+ T cells from blood, taken before the fourth cycle of nivolumab. These receptors were taken from a human donor with classical Hodgkin lymphoma. The CDR3 runs from the conserved cysteine through the conserved F or W. A D gene is named only where the DNA matches it firmly. Clone size is given for some rows only: seen once, a few or many times, or a class if the clone is expanded.

TRBJ1-5 | . | TRBV6-5 | . | CASNPAGAANQPQHF | TGTGCCAGCAACCCCGCGGGGGCGGCGAATCAGCCCCAGCATTTT
TRBJ1-2 | . | TRBV6-6 | . | CASSYSGVNYGYTF | TGTGCCAGCAGTTACTCGGGGGTAAACTATGGCTACACCTTC
TRBJ1-1 | . | TRBV27 | . | CASSLGATTEAFF | TGTGCCAGCAGTTTGGGAGCGACTACTGAAGCTTTCTTT
TRBJ1-2 | . | TRBV19 | . | CASSSERGAWLDYGYTF | TGTGCCAGTAGCTCTGAACGGGGGGCTTGGTTAGACTATGGCTACACCTTC
TRBJ1-1 | . | TRBV25-1 | . | CASNGARSTEAFF | TGTGCCAGTAACGGAGCCCGGAGCACTGAAGCTTTCTTT
TRBJ1-4 | . | TRBV15 | . | CATSRERTTTNEKLFF | TGTGCCACCAGCAGGGAGAGGACAACAACTAATGAAAAACTGTTTTTT
TRBJ2-7 | . | TRBV9 | . | CASSVAISGYEQYF | TGTGCCAGCAGCGTAGCTATTTCGGGCTACGAGCAGTACTTC
TRBJ2-3 | . | TRBV29-1 | once | CSVDQQGRVGDTQYF | TGCAGCGTCGACCAGCAGGGGAGGGTAGGGGATACGCAGTATTTT
TRBJ1-2 | TRBD1 | TRBV6-5 | . | CASTNLQGANGYTF | TGTGCCAGCACCAATCTACAGGGGGCTAATGGCTACACCTTC
TRBJ2-3 | . | TRBV6-5 | . | CASSYVGGGDTQYF | TGTGCCAGCAGTTACGTCGGGGGCGGCGATACGCAGTATTTT
TRBJ2-1 | TRBD2 | TRBV19 | . | CASSLAGGLYNEQFF | TGTGCCAGTAGTCTGGCGGGGGGGTTATACAATGAGCAGTTCTTC
TRBJ2-3 | TRBD2 | TRBV10-3 | . | CAISELAGAKDTQYF | TGTGCCATCAGTGAACTAGCGGGGGCGAAAGATACGCAGTATTTT
TRBJ1-1 | TRBD1 | TRBV25-1 | few | CASSALGGFTEAFF | TGTGCCAGCAGTGCTTTAGGGGGCTTCACTGAAGCTTTCTTT
TRBJ2-1 | . | TRBV4-3 | . | CASSPLGERNEQFF | TGCGCCAGCAGCCCGTTAGGAGAGAGAAATGAGCAGTTCTTC
TRBJ1-5 | . | TRBV7-9 | . | CASSFIGEEQPQHF | TGTGCCAGCAGCTTTATTGGGGAGGAGCAGCCCCAGCATTTT
TRBJ2-3 | TRBD2 | TRBV7-3 | . | CASSLTASGGPDTQYF | TGTGCCAGCAGCTTAACGGCTAGCGGGGGGCCCGATACGCAGTATTTT
TRBJ1-3 | . | TRBV28 | . | CASSSRDFSGNTIYF | TGTGCCAGCAGTTCCAGGGATTTTTCTGGAAACACCATATATTTT
TRBJ2-2 | TRBD2 | TRBV9 | . | CASAGVRTGELFF | TGTGCCAGCGCGGGGGTTCGCACCGGGGAGCTGTTTTTT
TRBJ2-7 | . | TRBV27 | . | CATSGGKNEQYF | TGTGCCACGTCTGGGGGTAAGAACGAGCAGTACTTC
TRBJ1-5 | . | TRBV2 | . | CASGQQGTSNQPQHF | TGTGCCAGCGGACAACAGGGAACTAGCAATCAGCCCCAGCATTTT
TRBJ1-4 | . | TRBV5-6 | . | CASSPDPAGGEEKLFF | TGTGCCAGCAGCCCCGACCCCGCGGGGGGTGAAGAAAAACTGTTTTTT
TRBJ2-3 | TRBD2 | TRBV6-4 | . | CASSDFGGGTDTQYF | TGTGCCAGCAGTGACTTTGGCGGGGGTACAGATACGCAGTATTTT
TRBJ2-3 | . | TRBV4-1 | . | CASSQVMWGSTDTQYF | TGCGCCAGCAGCCAAGTAATGTGGGGTAGCACAGATACGCAGTATTTT
TRBJ2-4 | TRBD2 | TRBV4-3 | . | CASSRAGLADIQYF | TGCGCCAGCAGCCGGGCGGGACTAGCGGACATTCAGTACTTC
TRBJ2-4 | . | TRBV18 | . | CASLFLAKNIQYF | TGTGCCAGCTTATTCCTAGCCAAAAACATTCAGTACTTC
TRBJ1-6 | . | TRBV4-2 | few | CASSQDSSPLHF | TGTGCCAGCAGCCAAGATTCGAGCCCCCTCCACTTT
TRBJ2-5 | TRBD2 | TRBV6-1 | . | CASRASGEETQYF | TGTGCCAGCAGGGCCAGCGGGGAAGAGACCCAGTACTTC
TRBJ2-2 | . | TRBV4-1 | . | CASSGEYLTGELFF | TGCGCCAGCTCGGGGGAGTACCTTACCGGGGAGCTGTTTTTT
TRBJ1-1 | . | TRBV2 | . | CASTLSGVKNTEAFF | TGTGCCAGCACCCTCTCCGGGGTTAAGAACACTGAAGCTTTCTTT
TRBJ2-5 | . | TRBV7-9 | . | CASSLGGVSRETQYF | TGTGCCAGCAGCTTAGGTGGGGTGAGTCGTGAGACCCAGTACTTC
TRBJ1-5 | . | TRBV30 | . | CAWSVRGGSLFMAQHF | TGTGCCTGGAGTGTACGCGGAGGGTCGTTGTTCATGGCCCAGCATTTT
TRBJ1-1 | . | TRBV5-1 | . | CASSFTGMNTEAFF | TGCGCCAGCAGCTTTACAGGCATGAACACTGAAGCTTTCTTT
TRBJ1-2 | TRBD1 | TRBV6-5 | . | CASSEQGAMDGYTF | TGTGCCAGCAGCGAACAGGGGGCCATGGATGGCTACACCTTC
TRBJ1-2 | . | TRBV19 | few | CASSGYGYTF | TGTGCCAGTAGCGGGTACGGCTACACCTTC
TRBJ2-3 | . | TRBV9 | once | CASSVVEGGDTQYF | TGTGCCAGCAGCGTAGTGGAAGGGGGAGATACGCAGTATTTT
TRBJ2-5 | . | TRBV6-5 | . | CASSYPSETQYF | TGTGCCAGCAGTTACCCCAGCGAGACCCAGTACTTC
TRBJ1-2 | . | TRBV2 | . | CASTPGPANYGYTF | TGTGCCAGCACTCCGGGACCGGCTAACTATGGCTACACCTTC
TRBJ1-5 | . | TRBV9 | . | CASSVESGLEQPQHF | TGTGCCAGCAGCGTAGAGTCAGGGCTGGAACAGCCCCAGCATTTT
TRBJ2-5 | . | TRBV30 | . | CAWSVRDKETQYF | TGTGCCTGGAGTGTACGGGACAAAGAGACCCAGTACTTC
TRBJ2-1 | . | TRBV7-2 | . | CASSLIPPISYNEQFF | TGTGCCAGCAGCTTAATTCCCCCGATCTCCTACAATGAGCAGTTCTTC
TRBJ2-3 | . | TRBV4-1 | . | CASSTPLASVDTQYF | TGCGCCAGCAGCACTCCTCTAGCATCAGTGGATACGCAGTATTTT
TRBJ2-4 | TRBD1 | TRBV10-1 | . | CASPLIRDRAENIQYF | TGCGCCAGCCCACTAATCCGGGACAGGGCCGAAAACATTCAGTACTTC
TRBJ1-5 | TRBD1 | TRBV28 | . | CASSIRQGYQPQHF | TGTGCCAGCAGTATCCGACAGGGCTATCAGCCCCAGCATTTT
TRBJ2-1 | . | TRBV30 | once | CAWSPQGGPPGWQFF | TGTGCCTGGAGTCCTCAGGGTGGCCCGCCTGGGTGGCAGTTCTTC
TRBJ1-4 | TRBD1 | TRBV6-5 | . | CASSYAEGQKNEKLFF | TGTGCCAGCAGTTACGCTGAGGGACAGAAGAATGAAAAACTGTTTTTT
TRBJ1-6 | TRBD1 | TRBV27 | . | CASSLSATGASSPLHF | TGTGCCAGCAGTTTATCGGCTACAGGGGCAAGCTCACCCCTCCACTTT
TRBJ2-7 | . | TRBV21-1 | . | CASSKRKGTSGVPSSYEQYF | TGTGCCAGCAGCAAAAGAAAAGGGACTAGCGGGGTTCCCAGCTCCTACGAGCAGTACTTC
TRBJ2-5 | . | TRBV19 | . | CASSINGDQETQYF | TGTGCCAGTAGTATCAACGGGGACCAAGAGACCCAGTACTTC
TRBJ1-1 | . | TRBV11-2 | . | CASSFGYKTEAFF | TGTGCCAGCAGCTTCGGGTATAAGACTGAAGCTTTCTTT
TRBJ2-7 | . | TRBV27 | . | CASKGVSGYEQYF | TGTGCCAGCAAAGGTGTCAGTGGGTACGAGCAGTACTTC
TRBJ1-1 | . | TRBV28 | . | CASSWDGLNTEAFF | TGTGCCAGCAGTTGGGACGGGTTGAACACTGAAGCTTTCTTT
TRBJ2-7 | . | TRBV7-9 | . | CASSHTGWGSYEQYF | TGTGCCAGCAGCCATACAGGGTGGGGCTCCTACGAGCAGTACTTC
TRBJ1-5 | . | TRBV2 | . | CASSAGGGNQPQHF | TGTGCCAGCAGTGCGGGAGGGGGCAATCAGCCCCAGCATTTT
TRBJ1-1 | . | TRBV30 | . | CAWSVAPSGTEAFF | TGTGCCTGGAGTGTAGCCCCTAGTGGCACTGAAGCTTTCTTT